One and the same sample provided the 13 T cell receptor beta chains below, sequenced in a study of PD-1 blockade in classical Hodgkin lymphoma. Clones were sequenced by immunoSEQ multiplex PCR, and TCRdb holds only the in-frame ones, with some missing. The sample has 35,000 to 50,000 clones; roughly three quarters are singletons. Each and every patient relapsed after autologous stem cell transplantation, and patients got differing brentuximab vedotin exposure. The source was peripheral blood mononuclear cells (PBMCs), collected before the second cycle of nivolumab. These receptors were taken from a human donor with classical Hodgkin lymphoma.

The V call is TRBV16, the J call TRBJ1-3; D remains ambiguous. V was pared by 4 bases and J by 0 bases, with 7 bases between. This CDR3 has 14 residues. Germline assignment: CDR1 KGHSY and CDR2 FQNENV. The chain's CDR3 is CASSPQYSGNTIYF. In DNA form, the CDR3 reads TGTGCCAGCAGCCCCCAGTACTCTGGAAACACCATATATTTT.

J is TRBJ2-2 and V is TRBV14; 7 nucleotides align to TRBD1. V gave up 4 bases and J gave up 1 base; unmatched junction bases: 3. Germline V gives CDR1 SGHDN, CDR2 FVKESK. The CDR3 totals 15 residues. The chain's CDR3 is CASSRYRGNTGELFF. CDR3 coding DNA: TGTGCCAGCAGCCGCTACAGGGGGAACACCGGGGAGCTGTTTTTT.

The chain joins TRBV29-1 to TRBJ1-4; 10 bases are a match to TRBD1. Germline CDR1 is SQVTM and CDR2 is ANQGSEA. The CDR3 is 16 residues long. V was clipped by 4 bases and J by 8 bases; unmatched bases: 13. The CDR3 here is CSVVNPPGQGSEKLFF. CDR3 DNA: TGCAGCGTTGTCAACCCTCCGGGACAGGGGTCCGAAAAACTGTTTTTT. Drawing the rest from reference TRBV29-1 and TRBJ1-4, the complete variable domain is SAVISQKPSRDICQRGTSLTIQCQVDSQVTMMFWYRQQPGQSLTLIATANQGSEATYESGFVIDKFPISRPNLTFSTLTVSNMSPEDSSIYLCSVVNPPGQGSEKLFFGSGTQLSVL.

This clone was picked up one time. V gene TRBV7-9 combines with J gene TRBJ2-1, with TRBD1 identical over 7 bases. Germline V gene data show CDR1 as SEHNR and CDR2 as FQNEAQ (reference sequence). CDR3 length: 15 amino acids. V gave up 4 bases and J gave up 8 bases; unmatched junction bases: 11. The CDR3 DNA reads TGTGCCAGCAGCTCCCGCTCTGTGACAGGGTATGAGCAGTTCTTC. This translates into CASSSRSVTGYEQFF. The full variable domain, in which reference TRBV7-9 and TRBJ2-1 provide the parts outside the CDR3, is DTGVSQNPRHKITKRGQNVTFRCDPISEHNRLYWYRQTLGQGPEFLTYFQNEAQLEKSRLLSDRFSAERPKGSFSTLEIQRTEQGDSAMYLCASSSRSVTGYEQFFGPGTRLTVL.

About this clone: Possible read error: a much larger clone is one base away. The chain is built from TRBV7-6 and TRBJ1-1, with D hard to call. Germline V lookup: CDR1 SGHVS, CDR2 FNYEAQ. The CDR3 has 13 amino acids. With 1 base removed from V and 1 base from J, the gap between germline ends came to 4 bases. CDR3 DNA sequence: TGTGCCAGCAGCTTAGGGGAGAACACTGAAGCTTTCTTT. Translation: CASSLGENTEAFF.

The V and J genes are TRBV6-6 and TRBJ2-1; D uncertain. The V gene lost 4 bases and the J gene lost 9 bases, with 4 bases spanning the gap. This CDR3 spans 10 amino acids. Germline CDR1 and CDR2: MNHNY and SVGAGI (reference sequence). CDR3 region: CASSLGEQFF. The CDR3 region has the DNA TGTGCCAGCAGTTTGGGTGAGCAGTTCTTC.

This clone was observed once. J is TRBJ2-3 and V is TRBV9; tentatively, D is TRBD1 (5 bases). Trimming removed 0 bases from V and 1 base from J, with 9 bases in between. The germline V gene encodes CDR1 SGDLS and CDR2 YYNGEE. This CDR3 spans 15 amino acids. CDR3 in DNA: TGTGCCAGCAGCGTAGCGATAGGGGGCACAGATACGCAGTATTTT. This encodes CASSVAIGGTDTQYF.

This chain connects TRBV7-2 to TRBJ1-4; D uncertain. The CDR3 runs 13 residues. CDR1 and CDR2 from the germline V gene are SGHTA and FQGNSA. V was pared by 3 bases and J by 7 bases, with 9 bases between. The CDR3 is CASSFNYGEKLFF. The DNA for the CDR3 is TGTGCCAGCAGCTTTAATTATGGTGAAAAACTGTTTTTT.

This clone was recorded a few times. The chain couples TRBV10-2 to TRBJ2-2, with D perhaps matching TRBD1 (5 bases). The germline V gene has CDR1 WSHSY and CDR2 SAAADI. The CDR3 runs 16 residues. V lost 6 bases and J 1 base, leaving 15 bases between the germline ends. CDR3 sequence: CASSLQTERNTGELFF. The DNA for the CDR3 is TGCGCCAGCAGCCTACAGACAGAGAGGAACACCGGGGAGCTGTTTTTT.

The chain recombines TRBV30 with TRBJ1-2; 8 nucleotides match TRBD1. Germline V CDR1 and CDR2: GTSNPN, SVGIG (reference sequence). The length of the CDR3 is 15 residues. V shed 1 base and J 4 bases; nucleotides not matched to a gene: 8. The CDR3 spells CAWSGAGGLGYGYTF. The DNA for the CDR3 is TGTGCCTGGAGTGGGGCAGGGGGCTTAGGCTATGGCTACACCTTC.

In its sample, this clone was seen a few times. V usage is TRBV15 and J usage is TRBJ2-5; a possible D gene is TRBD1 (6 bases). V shed 2 bases and J shed 5 bases, with 12 bases lying between them. CDR3 length: 14 amino acids. Germline CDR1 and CDR2: LNHNV and YYDKDF (reference sequence). CDR3 DNA sequence: TGTGCCACCAGCAGACAACAGGGTCAGGAGACCCAGTACTTC. Its translation: CATSRQQGQETQYF. Full variable domain (outside the CDR3, taken from reference TRBV15 and TRBJ2-5): DAMVIQNPRYQVTQFGKPVTLSCSQTLNHNVMYWYQQKSSQAPKLLFHYYDKDFNNEADTPDNFQSRRPNTSFCFLDIRSPGLGDTAMYLCATSRQQGQETQYFGPGTRLLVL.

This chain connects TRBV4-1 to TRBJ1-5; 9 bases match TRBD1. This CDR3 contains 15 residues. Trimming took 4 bases from V and 6 from J; bases not matched to a gene: 7. Germline V lookup: CDR1 MGHRA, CDR2 YSYEKL. The chain's CDR3 is CASSPPGTGSQPQHF. As DNA, the CDR3 is TGCGCCAGCAGCCCCCCCGGGACAGGGAGTCAGCCCCAGCATTTT.

For this clone: This specimen includes other DNA sequences encoding the same CDR3. The chain recombines TRBV10-3 with TRBJ1-4, with 10 positions matching TRBD1. The CDR3 spans 15 residues. Germline V gene data show CDR1 as ENHRY and CDR2 as SYGVKD. Trimming removed 0 bases from V and 5 bases from J; junction bases left unmatched: 0. The CDR3 DNA reads as TGTGCCATCAGTGAGTCGGGACAGGGGAATGAAAAACTGTTTTTT. As protein: CAISESGQGNEKLFF.